The 31 T cell receptor beta chains reported below all come from one sample, sequenced in a study of T cell responses to AZD1222 COVID-19 vaccine. The assay was immunoSEQ multiplex PCR, and TCRdb's table has in-frame clones only and misses some. In the table there are some 120,000 clones, 85% to 95% of which are singletons. The sample was peripheral blood, taken 28 days after the second AZD1222 dose. The source is an adult who received the AZD1222 COVID-19 vaccine.

The gene calls are TRBV2 and TRBJ2-3; 12 nucleotides align to TRBD2. The CDR3 consists of 16 residues. Germline values: CDR1 SNHLY, CDR2 FYNNEI. The trim removed 6 bases at V and 6 bases at J, leaving 10 bases unmatched. CDR3 sequence (DNA): TGTGCCAGCAGCCCCGGGACTAGCGGGTTCGCTGATACGCAGTATTTT. Protein sequence: CASSPGTSGFADTQYF.

The chain carries TRBV4-1 and TRBJ2-7; D remains unclear. This CDR3 comprises 13 residues. Germline values: CDR1 MGHRA, CDR2 YSYEKL. The V and J ends lost 1 base and 5 bases respectively, with 9 bases between them. CDR3 nucleotide sequence: TGCGCCAGCAGCCAAGTTGGTTACCACGAGCAGTACTTC. Translating it yields CASSQVGYHEQYF.

The chain combines TRBV19 with TRBJ2-2; D uncertain. The CDR3 runs to 14 residues. Trimming shortened V by 3 bases and J by 6 bases, and 11 bases separated the two germline ends. The germline gives CDR1 LNHDA, CDR2 SQIVND (reference sequence). The CDR3 is CASSIVGLPGELFF. The DNA of the CDR3 is TGTGCCAGTAGTATTGTTGGGTTACCCGGGGAGCTGTTTTTT.

The chain employs TRBV9 and TRBJ2-1, with TRBD2 matching over 10 bases. The CDR3 has 15 amino acids. Germline CDR1 and CDR2: SGDLS and YYNGEE. The V and J ends lost 5 bases and 2 bases, in that order; junction bases with no gene match: 4. CDR3 sequence: CASSSSGSPYNEQFF. CDR3 sequence (DNA): TGTGCCAGCAGTTCTAGCGGGAGTCCCTACAATGAGCAGTTCTTC.

This clone was seen only once. The chain joins TRBV27 to TRBJ1-5; D is unresolved. CDR1 is MNHEY and CDR2 is SMNVEV in the germline V gene (reference sequence). V gave up 5 bases and J gave up 6 bases, with 8 bases separating them. The CDR3 has 12 amino acids. CDR3: CASSPFGQPQHF. The CDR3 nucleotides read TGTGCCAGCAGTCCTTTTGGTCAGCCCCAGCATTTT.

This rearrangement joins TRBV19 to TRBJ2-2; D could derive from TRBD1 or TRBD2 (5 bases each). The CDR3 consists of 16 residues. Germline assignment: CDR1 LNHDA and CDR2 SQIVND (reference sequence). V lost 5 bases and J lost 1, with 14 bases in between. The CDR3 bases are TGTGCCAGTAGTTTCGTCCGGGACCTGAACACCGGGGAGCTGTTTTTT. Amino acid sequence: CASSFVRDLNTGELFF.

This clone was seen a handful of times. J is TRBJ2-5 and V is TRBV24-1; perhaps TRBD1 as D (6 bases). The CDR3 loop spans 15 amino acids. Trimming pared 4 bases from V and 1 base from J, leaving 12 bases between. Germline CDR1 is KGHDR and CDR2 is SFDVKD. CDR3: CATSETGTTQETQYF. CDR3 in DNA: TGTGCCACCAGTGAAACCGGGACAACCCAAGAGACCCAGTACTTC.

The genes are TRBV27 and TRBJ2-7; 8 nucleotides line up with TRBD2. The germline CDR1 and CDR2 sequences are MNHEY and SMNVEV (reference sequence). This CDR3 has 15 residues. Germline trimming cut 6 bases from V and 4 bases from J; bases unmatched to any gene: 11. The CDR3 is CASREAGTRGYEQYF. CDR3 DNA: TGTGCCAGCAGGGAAGCCGGGACTAGAGGATACGAGCAGTACTTC.

The chain recombines TRBV27 with TRBJ2-5; 11 bases are shared with TRBD2. This CDR3 contains 15 residues. Unmatched junction bases numbered 7, after V lost 8 bases and J lost 2 bases. In germline, CDR1 is MNHEY, CDR2 SMNVEV (reference sequence). The CDR3 here is CASGTSGRVQETQYF. In DNA form, the CDR3 reads TGTGCCAGCGGGACTAGCGGACGGGTACAAGAGACCCAGTACTTC.

This clone was seen once. The chain links TRBV30 to TRBJ1-1; D remains ambiguous. Germline values: CDR1 GTSNPN, CDR2 SVGIG (reference sequence). CDR3 length: 14 amino acids. V was clipped by 1 base and J by 1 base, with 10 bases between them. CDR3 sequence (DNA): TGTGCCTGGAGTGCTCGAGCGGCGAACACTGAAGCTTTCTTT. It translates to CAWSARAANTEAFF.

The chain links TRBV28 to TRBJ1-4; D unresolved. CDR1 and CDR2 from the germline V gene are MDHEN and SYDVKM. The CDR3 length is 12 residues. V dropped 0 bases and J dropped 5 bases, with 1 base sitting between them. CDR3 DNA sequence: TGTGCCAGCAGTTTATGGAATGAAAAACTGTTTTTT. The encoded protein is CASSLWNEKLFF.

The chain employs TRBV27 and TRBJ2-3; unclear D gene. Deletions cut 4 bases from V and 4 bases from J, with 6 bases between. The CDR3 sequence is 12 residues long. Germline values: CDR1 MNHEY, CDR2 SMNVEV (reference sequence). The chain's CDR3 is CASSSFSDTQYF. In nucleotides, the CDR3 is TGTGCCAGCAGTTCGTTTTCAGATACGCAGTATTTT.

The chain recombines TRBV15 with TRBJ2-3; TRBD2 matches at 7 bases. The V gene's germline CDR1 is LNHNV and CDR2 YYDKDF (reference sequence). V lost 3 bases and J lost 3; bases outside the gene matches: 12. The CDR3 extends over 17 amino acids. CDR3 bases: TGTGCCACCAGCAGGGAAGGTGGGGGAGGGCGTACAGATACGCAGTATTTT. This gives the protein CATSREGGGGRTDTQYF.

The chain couples TRBV5-1 to TRBJ1-2; 8 bases line up with TRBD1. The CDR3 length is 12 residues. Trimming took 4 bases from V and 8 from J; bases not matched to a gene: 4. CDR1 is SGHRS, CDR2 YFSETQ, per germline. The CDR3 sequence: CASSEQGGGYTF. The CDR3 region has the DNA TGCGCCAGCAGCGAACAGGGGGGCGGCTACACCTTC.

The CDR3 loop reads CASSLRQGGSYEQYF. CDR3 coding DNA: TGTGCCAGCTCACTGAGACAGGGTGGTTCCTACGAGCAGTACTTC. This chain uses TRBV18 with TRBJ2-7; TRBD1 matches at 7 bases. Losses at the gene ends were 4 bases for V and 1 base for J; bases not matched to a gene: 7. The germline gives CDR1 KGHSH, CDR2 LQKENI. The CDR3 sequence is 15 residues long.

The chain joins TRBV28 to TRBJ1-3; D is uncertain. The CDR3 has 15 residues. The germline V gene has CDR1 MDHEN and CDR2 SYDVKM. Between the trimmed V and J ends, which lost 7 bases and 4 bases, there was a span of 17 bases. CDR3: CASNPLGGQGNTIYF. CDR3 DNA: TGTGCCAGCAATCCTTTAGGTGGGCAAGGAAACACCATATATTTT.

V usage is TRBV27 and J usage is TRBJ2-5, with D unclear. V lost 3 bases to trimming and J lost 3 bases, with 14 bases between them. The CDR3 contains 15 residues. Germline V gene sequence: CDR1 MNHEY, CDR2 SMNVEV (reference sequence). The CDR3: CASSLMGSLEETQYF. In DNA form, the CDR3 reads TGTGCCAGCAGTTTGATGGGGTCTCTCGAAGAGACCCAGTACTTC.

This chain links TRBV6-1 with TRBJ2-7; D unclear. The V and J ends lost 7 bases and 0 bases respectively, with 7 bases between them. CDR1 is MNHNS, CDR2 SASEGT, per germline. The CDR3 is made up of 12 amino acids. CDR3 loop: CASTGHSYEQYF. The DNA for the CDR3 is TGTGCCAGCACGGGCCACTCCTACGAGCAGTACTTC.

J is TRBJ2-7 and V is TRBV29-1, with unresolved D. Looked up from germline, CDR1 is SQVTM and CDR2 is ANQGSEA. The length of the CDR3 is 12 residues. V was shortened by 0 bases and J by 4 bases, with 7 bases between the two germline ends. The CDR3 nucleotides read TGCAGCGTTGAAGAGACCGAGTACGAGCAGTACTTC. This translates into CSVEETEYEQYF.

This chain links TRBV7-3 with TRBJ2-1; D is undetermined. Trimming cost V 4 bases and J 10 bases, with 11 bases left between them. CDR3 size: 12 residues. Germline lookup yields CDR1 SGHTA and CDR2 FQGTGA. Here the CDR3 DNA reads TGTGCCAGCAGCTCCAACCCGGTGGAGCAGTTCTTC. Protein sequence: CASSSNPVEQFF. The full variable domain, rest sourced from reference TRBV7-3 and TRBJ2-1, is GAGVSQTPSNKVTEKGKYVELRCDPISGHTALYWYRQSLGQGPEFLIYFQGTGAADDSGLPNDRFFAVRPEGSVSTLKIQRTERGDSAVYLCASSSNPVEQFFGPGTRLTVL.

This clone was seen once. The rearrangement uses TRBV6-1 and TRBJ2-7; D perhaps matches TRBD2 (6 bases). CDR1 is MNHNS and CDR2 is SASEGT in the germline V gene. V was shortened by 3 bases and J by 2 bases, with 17 bases between the two germline ends. The CDR3 has 16 residues. The CDR3 region has the DNA TGTGCCAGCAGTGATGGAATGGTTAGCGGCCCCTACGAGCAGTACTTC. Residues: CASSDGMVSGPYEQYF.

The chain links TRBV28 to TRBJ1-2; D unclear. The CDR3 is 13 residues long. Germline assignment: CDR1 MDHEN and CDR2 SYDVKM. Trimming stripped 6 bases from V and 4 bases from J, with 12 bases between. As DNA, the CDR3 is TGTGCCAGCAGCCAGACCGACCCCTATGGCTACACCTTC. It codes for CASSQTDPYGYTF.

The V gene is TRBV5-1, the J gene TRBJ2-3, with D tentatively TRBD1 (5 bases). Per the germline V gene, CDR1 is SGHRS and CDR2 is YFSETQ. The CDR3 has 12 residues. V shed 4 bases and J shed 6 bases, with 9 bases lying between them. The CDR3 reads CASSEPGDTQYF. The CDR3, as DNA: TGCGCCAGCAGCGAACCAGGGGATACGCAGTATTTT.

The sample holds one count of this clone. The chain carries TRBV12-3 or TRBV12-4 and TRBJ1-2; D is uncertain. Trimming took off 5 bases at V and 2 bases at J, with 3 bases between the two ends. The CDR3 has 11 residues. In DNA form, the CDR3 reads TGTGCCAGCAGTCCCAACTATGGCTACACCTTC. Protein product: CASSPNYGYTF.

V is TRBV25-1 and J is TRBJ2-7; 7 bases match TRBD1. Germline CDR1 and CDR2: MGHDK and SYGVNS. V was pared by 0 bases and J by 2 bases, with 1 base of the junction left unmatched. The CDR3 extends over 14 amino acids. CDR3 sequence: CASSEYDRAYEQYF. The DNA for the CDR3 is TGTGCCAGCAGTGAATACGACAGGGCCTACGAGCAGTACTTC.

This chain uses TRBV10-1 with TRBJ2-4, with D possibly being TRBD1 or TRBD2 (6 bases each). The germline CDR1 and CDR2 sequences are WNHNN and SYGVQD (reference sequence). The CDR3 loop spans 15 amino acids. V shed 10 bases and J shed 7 bases, with 23 bases lying between them. As DNA, the CDR3 is TGCGCCACCGGGGGTACAGGGAGACCTTGTAACATTCAGTACTTC. This codes for CATGGTGRPCNIQYF.

The chain couples TRBV6-5 to TRBJ1-4; 10 positions match TRBD1. CDR1 and CDR2 (germline): MNHEY, SVGAGI. V shed 6 bases, J shed 6 bases, and the junction held 4 bases outside the gene matches. The CDR3 has 14 residues. The CDR3 region has the DNA TGTGCCAGCAGCCTGGACAGGGGGTATGAAAAACTGTTTTTT. It codes for CASSLDRGYEKLFF.

The V and J genes are TRBV18 and TRBJ2-1, with a tentative D call TRBD2 (5 bases). The CDR3 is 14 residues long. The V gene lost 3 bases and the J gene lost 8 bases, with 14 bases spanning the gap. Per germline, CDR1 KGHSH and CDR2 LQKENI. DNA of the CDR3: TGTGCCAGCTCACCTAGCGTGGTGGGCGATGAGCAGTTCTTC. It specifies CASSPSVVGDEQFF.

The genes are TRBV28 and TRBJ1-1, with D tentatively TRBD1 (6 bases). V was clipped by 5 bases and J by 5 bases, with 18 bases between them. The CDR3 sequence is 15 residues long. The germline CDR1 and CDR2 sequences are MDHEN and SYDVKM. CDR3 loop: CASSAPQGVGTEAFF. The CDR3 DNA follows: TGTGCCAGCAGTGCGCCACAGGGAGTTGGAACTGAAGCTTTCTTT.

This chain uses TRBV30 with TRBJ1-1, with D perhaps matching TRBD1 (5 bases). CDR1 is GTSNPN, CDR2 SVGIG, per germline (reference sequence). V lost 3 bases and J 6 bases, leaving 14 bases between the germline ends. This CDR3 has 13 amino acids. The CDR3 DNA reads TGTGCCTGGAGCTCGGGACCGTTTCCTGAAGCTTTCTTT. Translating gives CAWSSGPFPEAFF.

The chain combines TRBV7-3 with TRBJ1-1; 9 nucleotides agree with TRBD1. Germline lookup yields CDR1 SGHTA and CDR2 FQGTGA. The CDR3 loop spans 14 amino acids. With 5 bases clipped from V and 3 bases from J, the junction kept 4 bases outside the gene matches. CDR3 nucleotide sequence: TGTGCCAGCAGCGCGACAGGGGGAGACACTGAAGCTTTCTTT. Translated, it gives CASSATGGDTEAFF. Full variable domain (missing parts from reference TRBV7-3 and TRBJ1-1): GAGVSQTPSNKVTEKGKYVELRCDPISGHTALYWYRQSLGQGPEFLIYFQGTGAADDSGLPNDRFFAVRPEGSVSTLKIQRTERGDSAVYLCASSATGGDTEAFFGQGTRLTVV.